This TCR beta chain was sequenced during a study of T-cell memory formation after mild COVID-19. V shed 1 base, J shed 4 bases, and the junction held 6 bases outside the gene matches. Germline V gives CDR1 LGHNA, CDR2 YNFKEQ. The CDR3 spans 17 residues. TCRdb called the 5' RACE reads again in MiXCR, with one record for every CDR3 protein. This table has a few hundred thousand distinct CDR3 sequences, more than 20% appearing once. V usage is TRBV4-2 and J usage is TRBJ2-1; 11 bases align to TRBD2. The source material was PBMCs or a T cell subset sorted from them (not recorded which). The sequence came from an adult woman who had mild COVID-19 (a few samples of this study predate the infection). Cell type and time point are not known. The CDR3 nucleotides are TGTGCCAGCAGCCAAGTGACTAGCGGGGCTTCTTACAATGAGCAGTTCTTC. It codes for CASSQVTSGASYNEQFF.